This entry lists 10 T cell receptor beta chains sequenced from one sample in a study of cytomegalovirus exposure and HLA in healthy donors. Produced via immunoSEQ multiplex PCR; TCRdb's table is partial and in-frame only. The data contain approximately 240,000 clones, 85% to 95% of them singletons. The sample was PBMCs. These receptors were collected from a woman under 30 in good health and CMV-seronegative.

The rearrangement uses TRBV9 and TRBJ2-1; 10 positions agree with TRBD2. V trimming: 3 bases; J trimming: 4 bases; junction bases outside the gene matches: 7. The CDR3 sequence is 16 residues long. Germline CDR1 reads SGDLS; CDR2 reads YYNGEE. CDR3 nucleotide sequence: TGTGCCAGCAGCGCGGACAGCGGGAGGGTATACAATGAGCAGTTCTTC. The encoded protein is CASSADSGRVYNEQFF.

The rearrangement joins TRBV5-1 to TRBJ1-3; D is unresolved. V lost 4 bases to trimming and J lost 0 bases, with 8 bases between them. The CDR3 runs 14 residues. From germline, CDR1 is SGHRS and CDR2 YFSETQ. In DNA form, the CDR3 reads TGCGCCAGCAGCCCCGGGTACTCTGGAAACACCATATATTTT. Its protein product is CASSPGYSGNTIYF.

The V gene is TRBV9, the J gene TRBJ2-1, with 7 bases aligning to TRBD2. CDR1 SGDLS and CDR2 YYNGEE come from the germline V gene. The CDR3 is 14 residues long. Losses at the gene ends were 0 bases for V and 4 bases for J; bases not matched to a gene: 1. CDR3: CASSVGLAYNEQFF. CDR3 nucleotide sequence: TGTGCCAGCAGCGTAGGACTAGCTTACAATGAGCAGTTCTTC.

The chain uses TRBV6-5 and TRBJ1-5; TRBD1 agrees at 8 bases. The CDR3 has 14 residues. Germline CDR1 reads MNHEY; CDR2 reads SVGAGI. The trim removed 5 bases at V and 5 bases at J, leaving 5 bases unmatched. This CDR3 reads CASSQGAADQPQHF. The CDR3 DNA sequence: TGTGCCAGCAGTCAGGGGGCGGCCGATCAGCCCCAGCATTTT.

The rearrangement joins TRBV6-5 to TRBJ2-2, with TRBD1 matching 8 bases. The CDR3 totals 15 residues. Trimming at V came to 2 bases and at J to 6 bases, leaving 5 bases not matched to a gene. Germline V CDR1 and CDR2: MNHEY, SVGAGI. The DNA of the CDR3 is TGTGCCAGCAGTTACCTAGGACAGGGAGCCGGGGAGCTGTTTTTT. It codes for CASSYLGQGAGELFF.

The genes are TRBV15 and TRBJ2-1; D unclear. This CDR3 comprises 16 residues. V was clipped by 0 bases and J by 7 bases, with 16 bases between them. The germline V gene encodes CDR1 LNHNV and CDR2 YYDKDF (reference sequence). In nucleotides, the CDR3 is TGTGCCACCAGCAGAGATCTGGCCCTGGGCCCTAATGAGCAGTTCTTC. Its protein is CATSRDLALGPNEQFF. Filled out from reference TRBV15 and TRBJ2-1, the complete variable domain reads DAMVIQNPRYQVTQFGKPVTLSCSQTLNHNVMYWYQQKSSQAPKLLFHYYDKDFNNEADTPDNFQSRRPNTSFCFLDIRSPGLGDTAMYLCATSRDLALGPNEQFFGPGTRLTVL.

This rearrangement joins TRBV4-1 to TRBJ2-1; 10 bases are shared with TRBD1. Germline CDR1 and CDR2: MGHRA and YSYEKL. J was trimmed by 8 bases and V by 4 bases; bases with no gene match: 11. CDR3 size: 16 residues. The DNA of the CDR3 is TGCGCCAGCAGCCGAGATGAGACAGGGGGCTTGGATGAGCAGTTCTTC. Its translation: CASSRDETGGLDEQFF.

This chain links TRBV2 with TRBJ1-2, with 8 bases lining up with TRBD1. From germline, CDR1 is SNHLY and CDR2 FYNNEI. The CDR3 runs 16 residues. After removal of 3 bases from V and 5 bases from J, the junction contained 11 bases not matched to a gene. CDR3 residues: CASSEPAGGAGYGYTF. CDR3 DNA: TGTGCCAGCAGTGAGCCGGCAGGGGGCGCGGGGTATGGCTACACCTTC.

The CDR3 loop reads CATSRGTGSGTEAFF. CDR3 nucleotides: TGTGCCACCAGCAGGGGGACAGGGTCGGGCACTGAAGCTTTCTTT. V and J are TRBV15 and TRBJ1-1; TRBD1 matches 9 bases. The trim removed 3 bases at V and 4 bases at J, leaving 6 bases unmatched. This CDR3 is 15 amino acids long. Germline V CDR1 and CDR2: LNHNV, YYDKDF (reference sequence).

The V gene is TRBV5-4, the J gene TRBJ1-5; D may be TRBD1 (5 bases). V was pared by 2 bases and J by 3 bases, with 12 bases between. Germline CDR1 is SGHNT and CDR2 is YYREEE (reference sequence). This CDR3 has 15 amino acids. The CDR3 DNA sequence: TGTGCCAGCAGCTTCGGTGGGGCCTACAATCAGCCCCAGCATTTT. It translates to CASSFGGAYNQPQHF.